The following is a TCR beta chain sequence with its context. This clonotype was picked up a small number of times. No cognate antigen has been identified for it. The record has no base qualities; no much larger clone is one base away. Library preparation employed 5' RACE. For sequencing, an Illumina HiSeq 2500 was employed. A second PCR of about 7 to 12 cycles was run with a J-beta primer mix and a sample-barcoded 5' primer. Each TCR beta cDNA molecule received a unique molecular identifier from a template-switch 5' adaptor carrying 12 random nucleotides. Each sample yielded at least 2.5 million CDR3-containing paired-end reads. All of the RNA was converted into first-strand cDNA using the Mint cDNA synthesis kit, with a TRBC-specific oligonucleotide serving as the primer. Following uracil-DNA glycosylase treatment, a first 18-cycle PCR with universal primers M1SS and BC2_uni_R was performed on all cDNA. The original methods were these. For normalization, 1 million high-quality reads were randomly selected from each sample, with every read carrying a distinct molecular identifier. Instead of being binned into consensus sequences, reads that shared molecular identifiers were thrown out. MiTCR, run with a Q25 quality threshold and the strictest error-elimination algorithm, handled CDR3 identification, clonotype clustering and error correction. Lower-bound total TCR beta diversity was estimated with a nonparametric unseen species model using Euler transformation. Through fastp at Q25 and MiXCR, TCRdb rebuilt clones from the public reads, retaining in-frame beta chains. Under each unique CDR3 protein, matching rows form one entry showing the most common genes and DNA. The authors' filters were not applied to this entry. In all, the sample holds about 2 million distinct CDR3 sequences, and 40% to 55% of those were seen once. The ten largest clones take up over 2% of the sample.

These data originate in a study of blood T cells in healthy people across ages (dated by TCRdb to the mid-2010s). In terms of the full investigation: In model experiments, roughly one uniquely barcoded TCR beta cDNA molecule per two T cells was captured by template switching. The donors were split into four age groups: young (average 16 years), middle-aged (roughly 42), aged (over 55) and long-lived (under 90). Two additional independent replicas of 1 million unique cDNA reads from the same blood draw were analyzed for two donors (one aged 18 to 30 and one aged 80 or older). The study measured age-related changes in TCR beta repertoire diversity using deep sequencing normalized with unique cDNA molecular identifiers. Donors of different ages were randomly distributed across sequencing lanes to avoid experimental bias.

Summary of the overall study and its limitations: Compared with the aged group, more naive CD4+ T cells, fewer expanded clones and increased TCR diversity were shown by the long-lived group, suggesting age selection. Estimates of total diversity based on one million sequenced T cells were considered lower bounds and underestimates. Observed TCR beta diversity correlated strongly with the percentage of naive T cells measured by flow cytometry. Because the CMV infection status of the donors was unknown, age-related changes in expanded clonotypes may potentially have been confounded. As age increased, observed TCR beta diversity per million T cells dropped in a roughly linear way, and a significant reduction was already evident by age 40. Bulk unsorted PBMC profiling prevented conclusive comparison of naive and antigen-experienced compartments.

Donors were about 36 systemically healthy Caucasian individuals from Russia aged 6 to 90 years. Around 9.9 milliliters of peripheral blood were collected from each donor into EDTA-treated Vacutainer tubes. Ficoll-Paque density-gradient centrifugation was used to isolate PBMCs, with at least 7 million per sample. Total RNA was extracted from PBMCs with Trizol reagent, with at least 6 micrograms obtained per sample. For every donor, an aliquot of PBMCs went through flow cytometry to measure the percentages of naive CD45RAhigh/CD27high T cells. Counted from cysteine to phenylalanine, this CDR3 has 15 amino acids. Only the CDR3 DNA stays, 45 bases, in frame from base 1. In the germline V gene (reference sequence), CDR1 corresponds to LGHDT and CDR2 to YNNKEL. V sheds 0 bases and J sheds 9 bases, leaving 15 bases between their ends.

The sequence derives from a woman aged 35 to 49 in good health. The rearranged segments are TRBV3-1 and TRBJ2-1, with the D call tentatively TRBD1 or TRBD2, each fitting 6 bases. Input material: blood. At the DNA level, the sequence is TGTGCCAGCAGCCAAGACGTATTGGGGGGCATTGAGCAGTTCTTC. It codes for CASSQDVLGGIEQFF.